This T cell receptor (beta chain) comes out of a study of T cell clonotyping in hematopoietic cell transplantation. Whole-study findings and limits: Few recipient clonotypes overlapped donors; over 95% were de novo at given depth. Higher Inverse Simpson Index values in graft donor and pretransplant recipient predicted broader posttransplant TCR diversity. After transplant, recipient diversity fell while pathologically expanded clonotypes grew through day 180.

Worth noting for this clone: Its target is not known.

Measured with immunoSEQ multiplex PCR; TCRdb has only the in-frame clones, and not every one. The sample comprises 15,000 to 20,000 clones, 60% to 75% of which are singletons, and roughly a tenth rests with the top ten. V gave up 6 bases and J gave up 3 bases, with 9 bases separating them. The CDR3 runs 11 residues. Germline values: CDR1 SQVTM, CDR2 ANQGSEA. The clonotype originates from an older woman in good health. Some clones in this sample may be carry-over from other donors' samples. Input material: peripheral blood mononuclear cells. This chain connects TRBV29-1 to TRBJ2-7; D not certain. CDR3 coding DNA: TGCAGCGTACAGTGGGGCTACGAGCAGTACTTC. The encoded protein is CSVQWGYEQYF.